Presented here are 28 T cell receptor beta chains from one specimen sequenced in a study of cytomegalovirus exposure and HLA in healthy donors. The study ran its PCR with 60 Vbeta and 13 Jbeta primers. Assay used: immunoSEQ multiplex PCR; TCRdb lists only in-frame clones, some missing. Of about 160,000 clones listed, under 85% are singletons. The sequenced sample consisted of PBMCs. The receptors were sampled from a woman aged 25 to 39 in good health and CMV-seronegative.

V usage is TRBV5-6 and J usage is TRBJ1-2; 9 nucleotides agree with TRBD1. Germline V gene data show CDR1 as SGHDT and CDR2 as YYEEEE. The CDR3 loop spans 15 amino acids. Unmatched junction bases numbered 9, after V lost 5 bases and J lost 4 bases. The CDR3 loop reads CASRETGTGIYGYTF. In nucleotides, the CDR3 is TGTGCCAGCAGGGAAACCGGGACAGGGATCTATGGCTACACCTTC.

V is TRBV11-2 and J is TRBJ2-2; D not certain. CDR3 size: 16 residues. The ends were cut back, 5 bases at V and 0 bases at J, with 13 bases in the middle. Germline assignment: CDR1 SGHAT and CDR2 FQNNGV. The CDR3 loop reads CASSPSQAANTGELFF. In DNA form, the CDR3 reads TGTGCCAGCAGCCCCAGTCAGGCCGCGAACACCGGGGAGCTGTTTTTT.

The rearrangement joins TRBV5-1 to TRBJ2-7; 11 bases are shared with TRBD1. The CDR3 spans 16 residues. Germline loops: CDR1 SGHRS, CDR2 YFSETQ. J lost 2 bases, V lost 0 bases, and 4 bases had no gene match. In nucleotides, the CDR3 is TGCGCCAGCAGCTTGGCCAGGGGACAGGGGGCCTACGAGCAGTACTTC. It is translated as CASSLARGQGAYEQYF.

V usage is TRBV6-1 and J usage is TRBJ1-2; D gene unclear. The CDR3 sequence is 16 residues long. Germline loops: CDR1 MNHNS, CDR2 SASEGT. Trimming shortened V by 4 bases and J by 0 bases, and 15 bases separated the two germline ends. CDR3 amino acids: CASSAGYTSPNYGYTF. As DNA, the CDR3 is TGTGCCAGCAGTGCGGGATACACGTCCCCTAACTATGGCTACACCTTC.

This clone was seen only a few times. CDR3 amino acids: CASSWKRRYEQYF. The DNA for the CDR3 is TGTGCCAGCAGTTGGAAGCGACGCTACGAGCAGTACTTC. The chain combines TRBV5-8 with TRBJ2-7; D gene ambiguous. Trimming stripped 5 bases from V and 3 bases from J, with 12 bases between. This CDR3 region has 13 residues. Germline V gives CDR1 SGHTS, CDR2 YDEGEE.

The chain links TRBV18 to TRBJ2-7, with TRBD1 identical over 7 bases. With V trimmed by 3 bases and J by 5 bases, 16 bases remained unmatched. This CDR3 has 17 amino acids. Germline CDR1 reads KGHSH; CDR2 reads LQKENI. CDR3 in amino acids: CASSPFGPRTGPNEQYF. As DNA, the CDR3 is TGTGCCAGCTCACCCTTTGGGCCCAGGACAGGCCCCAACGAGCAGTACTTC. The whole variable domain, filled in from reference TRBV18 and TRBJ2-7, reads NAGVMQNPRHLVRRRGQEARLRCSPMKGHSHVYWYRQLPEEGLKFMVYLQKENIIDESGMPKERFSAEFPKEGPSILRIQQVVRGDSAAYFCASSPFGPRTGPNEQYFGPGTRLTVT.

This clone was observed once. The gene calls are TRBV29-1 and TRBJ2-1, with 7 bases lining up with TRBD2. Trimming cost V 4 bases and J 0 bases; bases outside gene matches: 3. CDR3 length: 14 amino acids. Germline CDR1 SQVTM, CDR2 ANQGSEA. As DNA, the CDR3 is TGCAGCGTTGCAGCGGGGAACTCCTACAATGAGCAGTTCTTC. This sequence encodes CSVAAGNSYNEQFF.

This clone was counted once. The rearrangement links TRBV29-1 to TRBJ1-4; D is uncertain. Trimming pared 4 bases from V and 8 bases from J, leaving 11 bases between. The CDR3 is made up of 12 amino acids. Germline V gene sequence: CDR1 SQVTM, CDR2 ANQGSEA. The CDR3 loop is CSVVLDYEKLFF. The CDR3 nucleotides are TGCAGCGTTGTTTTAGATTACGAAAAACTGTTTTTT.

The chain joins TRBV5-8 to TRBJ2-5; 8 positions agree with TRBD2. V lost 5 bases and J lost 7; bases outside the gene matches: 1. The CDR3 contains 11 residues. Germline CDR1 is SGHTS and CDR2 is YDEGEE. CDR3 region: CASRRGVTQYF. The CDR3 coding sequence is TGTGCCAGCAGGCGGGGGGTGACCCAGTACTTC.

The J gene is TRBJ1-1, the V gene TRBV7-9, with D perhaps matching TRBD1 (6 bases). Germline-derived CDR1 and CDR2 are SEHNR and FQNEAQ (reference sequence). The CDR3 contains 13 residues. Trimming took off 4 bases at V and 4 bases at J, with 10 bases between the two ends. The CDR3, as DNA: TGTGCCAGCAGCTCCACAGGGAGCACTGAAGCTTTCTTT. Residues: CASSSTGSTEAFF.

The chain joins TRBV5-1 to TRBJ2-1; 12 nucleotides match TRBD2. Per germline, CDR1 SGHRS and CDR2 YFSETQ. This CDR3 spans 11 amino acids. The CDR3 sequence: CLAGGYNEQFF. The CDR3 bases are TGCCTAGCGGGGGGGTACAATGAGCAGTTCTTC.

This clone has a handful of counts. The chain joins TRBV7-3 to TRBJ1-1; D is ambiguous. This CDR3 region has 15 residues. Germline V gene lookup returns CDR1 SGHTA and CDR2 FQGTGA. V was trimmed by 6 bases and J by 4 bases, leaving 18 bases between them. DNA for the CDR3: TGTGCCAGCAGGAGAGGCGGGCAGCGGCTCACTGAAGCTTTCTTT. Protein sequence: CASRRGGQRLTEAFF.

This clone was recorded once. V is TRBV7-2 and J is TRBJ2-7, with 12 bases aligning to TRBD1. Germline assignment: CDR1 SGHTA and CDR2 FQGNSA. Germline trimming cut 2 bases from V and 3 bases from J; bases unmatched to any gene: 14. This CDR3 spans 19 amino acids. CDR3 residues: CASSLIGTGGASLVYEQYF. The CDR3 region has the DNA TGTGCCAGCAGCTTAATCGGGACAGGGGGCGCGAGTCTGGTCTACGAGCAGTACTTC. Using reference TRBV7-2 and TRBJ2-7 for the parts outside the CDR3, the full variable domain is GAGVSQSPSNKVTEKGKDVELRCDPISGHTALYWYRQSLGQGLEFLIYFQGNSAPDKSGLPSDRFSAERTGGSVSTLTIQRTQQEDSAVYLCASSLIGTGGASLVYEQYFGPGTRLTVT.

The chain links TRBV19 to TRBJ2-1; 10 positions match TRBD2. Germline-derived CDR1 and CDR2 are LNHDA and SQIVND (reference sequence). J was trimmed by 0 bases and V by 9 bases; bases with no gene match: 17. The CDR3 length is 19 residues. CDR3 sequence reads: CASASRVAGGQSSYNEQFF. The CDR3 coding sequence is TGTGCCAGCGCGTCCCGGGTAGCGGGGGGACAGAGCTCCTACAATGAGCAGTTCTTC. Filled out from reference TRBV19 and TRBJ2-1, the complete variable domain reads DGGITQSPKYLFRKEGQNVTLSCEQNLNHDAMYWYRQDPGQGLRLIYYSQIVNDFQKGDIAEGYSVSREKKESFPLTVTSAQKNPTAFYLCASASRVAGGQSSYNEQFFGPGTRLTVL.

V usage is TRBV6-4 and J usage is TRBJ1-4; D perhaps matches TRBD1 (6 bases). The V gene lost 6 bases and the J gene lost 5 bases, with 13 bases spanning the gap. Germline CDR1 reads MRHNA; CDR2 reads SNTAGT. The CDR3 extends over 14 amino acids. CDR3 loop: CASSPEGGNEKLFF. In DNA, the CDR3 is TGTGCCAGCAGCCCCGAGGGGGGGAATGAAAAACTGTTTTTT.

This sequence joins TRBV5-1 and TRBJ1-2, with no clear D. This CDR3 is built from 13 residues. With 6 bases removed from V and 8 bases from J, the gap between germline ends came to 17 bases. Germline V lookup: CDR1 SGHRS, CDR2 YFSETQ. For the CDR3, the DNA is TGCGCCAGCACCTTCGACAACGGCCAGGGCTACACCTTC. As protein: CASTFDNGQGYTF.

V is TRBV11-3 and J is TRBJ1-1, with 9 bases that match TRBD1. The V gene's germline CDR1 is SGHNT and CDR2 YENEEA. J was trimmed by 7 bases and V by 5 bases; bases with no gene match: 5. This CDR3 is built from 13 residues. Here the CDR3 DNA reads TGTGCCAGCAGCCTAGGGACAGGGAGTGAAGCTTTCTTT. Protein: CASSLGTGSEAFF.

This sequence joins TRBV7-2 and TRBJ1-6; 10 bases align to TRBD1. In germline, CDR1 is SGHTA, CDR2 FQGNSA. Losses at the gene ends were 4 bases for V and 10 bases for J; bases not matched to a gene: 4. The CDR3 has 14 residues. CDR3 in DNA: TGTGCCAGCAGCTCCCGGGACAGGGGCTCACCCCTCCACTTT. It yields the protein CASSSRDRGSPLHF.

With regard to this clone: Other DNA sequences within the sample encode an identical CDR3. The V and J genes are TRBV7-9 and TRBJ1-5; the D gene is possibly TRBD1 (5 bases). CDR1 and CDR2 (germline): SEHNR, FQNEAQ (reference sequence). V lost 5 bases to trimming and J lost 2 bases, with 10 bases between them. CDR3 length: 14 amino acids. The CDR3 here is CASSLTGGNQPQHF. The CDR3 DNA reads TGTGCCAGCAGCCTCACAGGTGGCAATCAGCCCCAGCATTTT.

The J gene is TRBJ2-1, the V gene TRBV15; 10 nucleotides match TRBD2. Trimming cost V 1 base and J 4 bases; bases outside gene matches: 4. This CDR3 has 16 amino acids. Germline lookup yields CDR1 LNHNV and CDR2 YYDKDF (reference sequence). CDR3 sequence reads: CATSRGLAGAYNEQFF. CDR3 sequence (DNA): TGTGCCACCAGCAGAGGGCTAGCGGGGGCATACAATGAGCAGTTCTTC.

The CDR3 loop reads CASSQDVGALTPYGYTF. CDR3 bases: TGCGCCAGCAGCCAAGACGTGGGGGCCCTTACCCCCTATGGCTACACCTTC. The genes are TRBV4-1 and TRBJ1-2; possible D gene TRBD1, 6 bases. The CDR3 is 17 residues long. From germline, CDR1 is MGHRA and CDR2 YSYEKL. Trimming stripped 0 bases from V and 4 bases from J, with 18 bases between.

V usage is TRBV20-1 and J usage is TRBJ2-2; D remains ambiguous. The V gene's germline CDR1 is DFQATT and CDR2 SNEGSKA (reference sequence). The CDR3 loop spans 10 amino acids. Trimming shortened V by 6 bases and J by 7 bases, and 6 bases separated the two germline ends. The CDR3 bases are TGCAGTGCCTATGACGGGGAGCTGTTTTTT. Amino acid sequence: CSAYDGELFF.

This chain uses TRBV30 with TRBJ2-3; 13 bases fit TRBD2. Trimming at V came to 3 bases and at J to 8 bases, leaving 2 bases not matched to a gene. Germline V CDR1 and CDR2: GTSNPN, SVGIG (reference sequence). CDR3 length equals 13 residues. The CDR3 nucleotides are TGTGCCTGGAGACTAGCGGGGGGGATTACGCAGTATTTT. Translated: CAWRLAGGITQYF.

This chain links TRBV5-1 with TRBJ2-1; D is possibly TRBD2 (5 bases). This CDR3 is built from 11 residues. The germline V gene has CDR1 SGHRS and CDR2 YFSETQ. V lost 2 bases and J lost 8, with 5 bases in between. The DNA of the CDR3 is TGCGCCAGCAGCTTAGCGGATGAGCAGTTCTTC. This encodes CASSLADEQFF.

The chain carries TRBV9 and TRBJ2-3; 13 positions match TRBD2. The CDR3 is 19 amino acids. Germline loops: CDR1 SGDLS, CDR2 YYNGEE. V dropped 0 bases and J dropped 11; count of bases not matched to a gene: 18. CDR3 sequence reads: CASSVGGLAGASRPPGQYF. The CDR3 DNA reads TGTGCCAGCAGCGTAGGTGGACTAGCGGGGGCCTCCCGACCGCCGGGGCAGTATTTT.

The V gene is TRBV30, the J gene TRBJ1-2; 9 bases align to TRBD1. The CDR3 spans 14 residues. Losses at the gene ends were 2 bases for V and 3 bases for J; bases not matched to a gene: 4. The germline V gene encodes CDR1 GTSNPN and CDR2 SVGIG (reference sequence). DNA for the CDR3: TGTGCCTGGAGTCCGGACAGGGGCCACTATGGCTACACCTTC. Translated, it gives CAWSPDRGHYGYTF.

This sequence joins TRBV4-1 and TRBJ2-7; D possibly corresponds to TRBD2 (5 bases). Germline V lookup: CDR1 MGHRA, CDR2 YSYEKL. The V end was cut by 8 bases, the J end by 4 bases, with 21 bases between. The CDR3 totals 15 residues. As DNA, the CDR3 is TGCGCCAGCCAGATGTGGTTCCCGGGATCGTACGAGCAGTACTTC. Translated, it gives CASQMWFPGSYEQYF.

A single count supports this clone. Because the CDR3's place on the DNA is in doubt, the DNA is left out and the CDR3 is given as listed by TCRdb. The chain carries TRBV5-1 and TRBJ2-7; the D call in the table, TRBD1, was not verified against the DNA. Germline V gene lookup returns CDR1 SGHRS and CDR2 YFSETQ. From its first to its last residue, the CDR3 has 15 amino acids. This chain's CDR3 is CASRGGVFLFDEQYF.